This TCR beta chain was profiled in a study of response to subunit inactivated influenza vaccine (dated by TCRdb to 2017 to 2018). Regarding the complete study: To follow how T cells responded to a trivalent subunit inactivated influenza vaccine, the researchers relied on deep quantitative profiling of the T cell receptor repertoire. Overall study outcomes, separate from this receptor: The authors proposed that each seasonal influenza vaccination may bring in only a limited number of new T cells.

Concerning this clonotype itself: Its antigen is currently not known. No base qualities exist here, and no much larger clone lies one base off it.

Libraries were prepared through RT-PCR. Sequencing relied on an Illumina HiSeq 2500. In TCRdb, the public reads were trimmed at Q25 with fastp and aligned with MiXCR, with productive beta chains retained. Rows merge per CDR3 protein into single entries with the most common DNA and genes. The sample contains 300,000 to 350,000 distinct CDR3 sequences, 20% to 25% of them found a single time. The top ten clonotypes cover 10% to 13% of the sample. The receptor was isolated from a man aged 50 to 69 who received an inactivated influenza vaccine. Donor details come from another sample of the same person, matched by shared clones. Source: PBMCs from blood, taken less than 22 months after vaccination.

This receptor has the CDR3 CASSKDGLREVGYGYTF. The nucleotides are TGTGCCAGCAGCAAAGACGGCTTGAGGGAAGTAGGCTATGGCTACACCTTC. The rearrangement combines TRBV21-1 with TRBJ1-2. TRBV21-1 is reported as a pseudogene. The CDR3 measures 17 amino acids from cysteine to phenylalanine. Of all the DNA, just the CDR3 is kept, 51 bases in frame from base 1.